This paragraph covers one T cell receptor (beta chain) sequence. Antigen: not known. The germline CDR1 and CDR2 sequences are SGHTA and FQGNSA. V was shortened by 3 bases and J by 0 bases, with 12 bases between the two germline ends. This CDR3 spans 17 amino acids. Noted time point: patch test 3, about 24 weeks after DPC sensitization. Documented treatment: therapeutic diphenylcyclopropenone sensitization with weekly scalp DPC. The donor pool consisted of alopecia patients aged 18 to 70 years, considered suitable for DPC. The data belong to a study of human T cells and chemical hapten exposure. For the study at large: Each patch test put 0.01% DPC on the upper back, and results were read at 6 days. Findings and limits, study-wide: Patch test score rose with PT1 expanded TCR count, significant at thresholds 8, 16 and 32, not 4. TCRs exceeding a frequency of 1 in 1000 stayed unchanged under DPC sensitization.

Via MiXCR, TCRdb re-called the RACE reads, giving one row per CDR3 protein. Among roughly 200,000 distinct CDR3 sequences listed, approximately 26% were seen once. The material was whole blood, obtained in connection with sensitization to the hapten diphenylcyclopropenone (DPC). The receptor was derived from a middle-aged woman with alopecia areata. Some clones in this sample may be carry-over from other donors' samples. This sequence joins TRBV7-2 and TRBJ1-6; D perhaps matches TRBD1 (6 bases). The CDR3 sequence is CASSFNDRSSYNSPLHF. The CDR3 bases are TGTGCCAGCAGCTTTAATGACAGGAGCTCCTATAATTCACCCCTCCACTTT.